Given below is one TCR beta chain in context. Its antigen remains unidentified. These data belong to a study of cytomegalovirus exposure and HLA in healthy donors. General study points: The sole available immune exposure information was CMV serostatus. Some segments of the V type, notably TRBV6-2 and TRBV6-3, were excluded as indistinguishable. Upon later analysis, HLA-associated TCR beta chains proved more clonally expanded than other, equally common chains. A later analysis linked a missense variant in DCLRE1C to the trimming of TCR beta V and J genes.

The CDR3 is 12 residues long. The V gene lost 8 bases and the J gene lost 0 bases, with 7 bases spanning the gap. Germline-derived CDR1 and CDR2 are WNHNN and SYGVQD (reference sequence). PCR used 60 Vbeta primers and 13 Jbeta primers. The repertoire was sequenced with immunoSEQ multiplex PCR; TCRdb's copy has only in-frame clones and lacks some. The table shows some 200,000 clones, with over 60% occurring only once. The chain carries TRBV10-1 and TRBJ1-1; D not certain. Material: PBMCs. The clonotype originates from a man aged 40-49 years in good health and CMV-seronegative. The CDR3 nucleotides read TGCGCCAGCCCCCTACTGAACACTGAAGCTTTCTTT. Its protein product is CASPLLNTEAFF.